This entry lists 8 T cell receptor beta chains sequenced from one sample in a study of T cells in Graves' hyperthyroidism and ophthalmopathy. What was amplified from RNA transcripts were TCR beta CDR3 regions. The TCR CDR3 first-round RT-PCR relied on the HTBI primer set. TCRdb reanalysed the multiplex PCR reads using MiXCR and keeps one entry per CDR3 protein. Of roughly 570,000 distinct CDR3 sequences in the sample, about a sixth were seen once. Sequencing used blood. These receptors were collected from a woman aged 25 to 39 with Graves' hyperthyroidism.

This clonotype has a handful of counts. The germline gene is not matched at one end of the junction; a read error may be the cause. The chain couples TRBV30 to TRBJ1-2; tentative D call: TRBD1 (6 bases). Germline V gene sequence: CDR1 GTSNPN, CDR2 SVGIG (reference sequence). The CDR3 is 13 residues long. The CDR3 region is CAWSGGTPDDRAF. In nucleotides, the CDR3 is TGTGCCTGGAGTGGAGGGACACCCGATGACCGCGCCTTC.

This chain connects TRBV15 to TRBJ2-7, with unresolved D. From germline, CDR1 is LNHNV and CDR2 YYDKDF (reference sequence). Trimming stripped 0 bases from V and 4 bases from J, with 7 bases between. This CDR3 region has 13 residues. The CDR3 spells CATSRDDGYEQYF. The CDR3 DNA is TGTGCCACCAGCAGAGACGATGGATACGAGCAGTACTTC.

This clonotype was detected many times. The chain employs TRBV6-5 and TRBJ1-2; D perhaps matches TRBD1 (5 bases). Germline CDR1 and CDR2: MNHEY and SVGAGI. Trimming pared 0 bases from V and 1 base from J, leaving 6 bases between. CDR3 length: 14 amino acids. This chain's CDR3 is CASSYSRGNYGYTF. Written as DNA, the CDR3 is TGTGCCAGCAGTTACTCAAGGGGTAACTATGGCTACACCTTC.

On this clonotype itself: Since a much larger clone is just one base distant, this may be a read error. V gene TRBV24-1 combines with J gene TRBJ2-2, with 11 bases fitting TRBD1. Germline loops: CDR1 KGHDR, CDR2 SFDVKD. J lost 5 bases, V lost 7 bases, and 14 bases had no gene match. This CDR3 region has 18 residues. The CDR3: CATRRTGGGTWGTGELFF. CDR3 DNA: TGTGCCACCAGGAGGACAGGGGGCGGCACATGGGGGACCGGGGAGCTGTTTTTT.

There are a few counts of this clonotype. The J gene is TRBJ2-1, the V gene TRBV10-3; possibly TRBD2 for D (6 bases). Germline V gives CDR1 ENHRY, CDR2 SYGVKD. The CDR3 is 16 amino acids. Between the trimmed V and J ends, which lost 4 bases and 9 bases, there was a span of 22 bases. CDR3: CAISGSGGYSIGEQFF. Written as DNA, the CDR3 is TGTGCCATCAGTGGTTCTGGGGGGTATTCAATAGGTGAGCAGTTCTTC.

This clonotype has a count of ten or more. The V and J genes are TRBV7-9 and TRBJ2-3; 7 nucleotides agree with TRBD2. The CDR3 length is 17 residues. Germline CDR1 is SEHNR and CDR2 is FQNEAQ (reference sequence). V dropped 6 bases and J dropped 0; count of bases not matched to a gene: 12. DNA of the CDR3: TGTGCCAGCAGTCCCCCTAGCGGAAGAACTAGCACAGATACGCAGTATTTT. Its translation is CASSPPSGRTSTDTQYF. Together with reference TRBV7-9 and TRBJ2-3, the CDR3 gives the full variable domain: DTGVSQNPRHKITKRGQNVTFRCDPISEHNRLYWYRQTLGQGPEFLTYFQNEAQLEKSRLLSDRFSAERPKGSFSTLEIQRTEQGDSAMYLCASSPPSGRTSTDTQYFGPGTRLTVL.

The chain recombines TRBV5-4 with TRBJ1-3; the match to TRBD1 covers 7 bases. CDR1 SGHNT and CDR2 YYREEE come from the germline V gene (reference sequence). With 5 bases clipped from V and 1 base from J, the junction kept 6 bases outside the gene matches. The CDR3 runs to 15 residues. The CDR3 coding sequence is TGTGCCAGCAGTAGGGACAGCCGATCTGGAAACACCATATATTTT. This codes for CASSRDSRSGNTIYF.

This clonotype was observed many times. The V call is TRBV27, the J call TRBJ2-1; perhaps D is TRBD1 or TRBD2 (5 bases each). V was pared by 3 bases and J by 9 bases, with 24 bases between. The CDR3 is 17 residues long. The germline gives CDR1 MNHEY, CDR2 SMNVEV (reference sequence). CDR3 in DNA: TGTGCCAGCAGTTTTGGCCTAAAGGGACCCGCAGGTAGTGAGCAGTTCTTC. This gives the protein CASSFGLKGPAGSEQFF.